This entry lists 11 T cell receptor beta chains sequenced from one sample in a study of T cell changes during pregnancy in multiple sclerosis. Produced via immunoSEQ multiplex PCR; TCRdb's table is partial and in-frame only. The sample has over 35,000 clones, more than 85% seen once. Here the sequenced sample was CD8+ T cells from peripheral blood mononuclear cells, taken in the first trimester of pregnancy. The receptors here all came from a female donor with multiple sclerosis, enrolled in a pregnancy study.

This chain uses TRBV11-1 with TRBJ1-6; the D gene is possibly TRBD1 (5 bases). The CDR3 totals 14 residues. Germline lookup yields CDR1 SGHAT and CDR2 FQDESV (reference sequence). Trimming pared 3 bases from V and 7 bases from J, leaving 10 bases between. The CDR3: CASSLGGLNSPLHF. The DNA for the CDR3 is TGTGCCAGCAGCTTGGGGGGTTTGAATTCACCCCTCCACTTT.

This chain uses TRBV5-6 with TRBJ2-7, with a weak D call TRBD1 (5 bases). Germline V gene sequence: CDR1 SGHDT, CDR2 YYEEEE. Trimming took 3 bases from V and 6 from J, leaving 10 bases between them. The CDR3 runs to 12 residues. The CDR3 DNA sequence: TGTGCCAGCAGCTCCCAGGGTAGCGAGCAGTACTTC. It codes for CASSSQGSEQYF.

V gene TRBV7-6 combines with J gene TRBJ1-1; a weak D match, TRBD1 (5 bases). V was shortened by 5 bases and J by 1 base, with 11 bases between the two germline ends. CDR1 is SGHVS and CDR2 is FNYEAQ in the germline V gene. The CDR3 contains 14 residues. Here the CDR3 DNA reads TGTGCCAGCAGCACCGGCCAGGGGAACACTGAAGCTTTCTTT. This gives the protein CASSTGQGNTEAFF.

The chain uses TRBV15 and TRBJ1-5; D remains ambiguous. V was trimmed by 5 bases and J by 4 bases, leaving 6 bases between them. The germline V gene encodes CDR1 LNHNV and CDR2 YYDKDF (reference sequence). The CDR3 has 12 amino acids. Here the CDR3 DNA reads TGTGCCACCAGCGCGATGAATCAGCCCCAGCATTTT. It translates to CATSAMNQPQHF.

The chain has TRBV29-1 and TRBJ2-1; a possible D gene is TRBD2 (6 bases). Germline V gives CDR1 SQVTM, CDR2 ANQGSEA. The CDR3 contains 13 residues. Trimming took off 7 bases at V and 5 bases at J, with 15 bases between the two ends. The CDR3 nucleotides are TGCAGCGCTCCGGGACTTGAAAACAATGAGCAGTTCTTC. Residues: CSAPGLENNEQFF.

The genes are TRBV11-2 and TRBJ1-2, with no clear D. Germline V gene lookup returns CDR1 SGHAT and CDR2 FQNNGV. The CDR3 sequence is 15 residues long. V dropped 2 bases and J dropped 4 bases, with 14 bases sitting between them. The CDR3 DNA sequence: TGTGCCAGCAGCTTATCAGTGCAGACTAGCTATGGCTACACCTTC. As protein: CASSLSVQTSYGYTF.

V is TRBV5-1 and J is TRBJ1-3; D is undetermined. This CDR3 comprises 15 residues. Per the germline V gene, CDR1 is SGHRS and CDR2 is YFSETQ. V was trimmed by 4 bases and J by 0 bases, leaving 11 bases between them. This CDR3 is CASSLDPVSGNTIYF. CDR3 sequence (DNA): TGCGCCAGCAGCCTGGATCCAGTCTCTGGAAACACCATATATTTT.

V usage is TRBV2 and J usage is TRBJ1-1; D remains ambiguous. The CDR3 is 12 amino acids. Between the trimmed V and J ends, which lost 8 bases and 3 bases, there was a span of 10 bases. Per germline, CDR1 SNHLY and CDR2 FYNNEI. CDR3 region: CASAWSDTEAFF. The CDR3 DNA reads TGTGCCAGCGCTTGGTCGGACACTGAAGCTTTCTTT.

The chain combines TRBV7-6 with TRBJ2-1; tentatively, D is TRBD1 (5 bases). Germline V lookup: CDR1 SGHVS, CDR2 FNYEAQ. Deletions cut 2 bases from V and 7 bases from J, with 12 bases between. CDR3 length: 14 amino acids. CDR3 sequence (DNA): TGTGCCAGCAGCTTATTGGGGCCAGCTAATGAGCAGTTCTTC. It translates to CASSLLGPANEQFF.

This clone was detected a few times. The rearrangement joins TRBV11-1 to TRBJ1-1; TRBD1 is a possible D gene (5 bases). Germline CDR1 reads SGHAT; CDR2 reads FQDESV (reference sequence). The CDR3 loop spans 16 amino acids. The germline V and J ends were trimmed by 2 bases and 1 base, with 14 bases remaining between them. The CDR3 nucleotides are TGTGCCAGCAGCTTAAAACGAAGACAGCCGAACACTGAAGCTTTCTTT. It yields the protein CASSLKRRQPNTEAFF.

This clone came up once. The rearrangement links TRBV9 to TRBJ1-1; D may be TRBD1 (6 bases). The ends were cut back, 4 bases at V and 1 base at J, with 8 bases in the middle. The CDR3 runs 13 residues. Germline V gene lookup returns CDR1 SGDLS and CDR2 YYNGEE. The DNA of the CDR3 is TGTGCCAGCAGCACGGGACAGAACACTGAAGCTTTCTTT. Amino acids: CASSTGQNTEAFF.